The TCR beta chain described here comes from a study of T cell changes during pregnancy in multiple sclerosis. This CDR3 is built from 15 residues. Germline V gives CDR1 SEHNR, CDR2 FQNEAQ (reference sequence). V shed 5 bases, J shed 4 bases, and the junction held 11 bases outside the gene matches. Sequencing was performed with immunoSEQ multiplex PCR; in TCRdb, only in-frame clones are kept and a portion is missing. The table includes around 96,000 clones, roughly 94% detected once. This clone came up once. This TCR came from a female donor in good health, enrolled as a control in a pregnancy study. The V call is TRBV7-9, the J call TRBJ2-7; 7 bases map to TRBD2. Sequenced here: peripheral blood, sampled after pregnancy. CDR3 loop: CASSRTVGGSYEQYF. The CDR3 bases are TGTGCCAGCAGCCGTACCGTCGGCGGGAGTTACGAGCAGTACTTC.